Below are 32 T cell receptor beta chains sequenced from a single sample in a study of shared clonotypes between healthy human individuals. Measured with immunoSEQ multiplex PCR; TCRdb has only the in-frame clones, and not every one. Among 600,000 to 800,000 clones listed, 72% were seen once. The sample consisted of memory CD4+ T cells sorted from blood. Noted subset: CD45RA-negative fraction. The source of these receptors is a young woman in good health.

The chain carries TRBV11-2 and TRBJ2-7; D remains ambiguous. This CDR3 region has 14 residues. Trimming shortened V by 5 bases and J by 4 bases, and 15 bases separated the two germline ends. Germline V gene lookup returns CDR1 SGHAT and CDR2 FQNNGV. The chain's CDR3 is CASSPGGRSYEQYF. The CDR3 bases are TGTGCCAGCAGCCCCGGTGGCAGATCTTACGAGCAGTACTTC.

The chain combines TRBV5-1 with TRBJ2-6; 10 bases are shared with TRBD2. J was trimmed by 1 base and V by 1 base; bases with no gene match: 5. CDR1 SGHRS and CDR2 YFSETQ come from the germline V gene. The CDR3 sequence is 18 residues long. The DNA of the CDR3 is TGCGCCAGCAGCTTGAGTCTAGCGGGAGTTTCTGGGGCCAACGTCCTGACTTTC. Translating gives CASSLSLAGVSGANVLTF.

The chain has TRBV18 and TRBJ2-7; TRBD2 matches at 9 bases. V lost 3 bases to trimming and J lost 0 bases; unmatched junction nucleotides: 6. CDR1 KGHSH and CDR2 LQKENI come from the germline V gene. The CDR3 contains 16 residues. CDR3 loop: CASSPISGSLSYEQYF. CDR3 in DNA: TGTGCCAGCTCACCCATTAGCGGGAGCCTCTCCTACGAGCAGTACTTC. Drawing the rest from reference TRBV18 and TRBJ2-7, the complete variable domain is NAGVMQNPRHLVRRRGQEARLRCSPMKGHSHVYWYRQLPEEGLKFMVYLQKENIIDESGMPKERFSAEFPKEGPSILRIQQVVRGDSAAYFCASSPISGSLSYEQYFGPGTRLTVT.

CDR3 nucleotides: TGTGCCACCACCCACCAGCAAAGAGGTCAGCCCCAGCATTTT. Protein sequence: CATTHQQRGQPQHF. The rearrangement links TRBV19 to TRBJ1-5, with D unclear. Germline loops: CDR1 LNHDA, CDR2 SQIVND (reference sequence). The ends were cut back, 10 bases at V and 6 bases at J, with 19 bases in the middle. This CDR3 comprises 14 residues.

The chain links TRBV7-3 to TRBJ1-1; no clear D gene. V lost 5 bases and J lost 4, with 11 bases in between. This CDR3 contains 13 residues. Germline V lookup: CDR1 SGHTA, CDR2 FQGTGA. The DNA of the CDR3 is TGTGCCAGCAGCCCTAATGACGGCACTGAAGCTTTCTTT. Translation gives CASSPNDGTEAFF. The variable domain in full, with the rest retrieved from reference TRBV7-3 and TRBJ1-1, is GAGVSQTPSNKVTEKGKYVELRCDPISGHTALYWYRQSLGQGPEFLIYFQGTGAADDSGLPNDRFFAVRPEGSVSTLKIQRTERGDSAVYLCASSPNDGTEAFFGQGTRLTVV.

The genes are TRBV5-4 and TRBJ1-3; D remains unclear. CDR1 is SGHNT and CDR2 is YYREEE in the germline V gene (reference sequence). This CDR3 has 16 amino acids. The V gene lost 4 bases and the J gene lost 0 bases, with 14 bases spanning the gap. The CDR3 DNA sequence: TGTGCCAGCAGCACGACCCCATCCGTCTCTGGAAACACCATATATTTT. The encoded protein is CASSTTPSVSGNTIYF. Full variable domain (outside the CDR3, taken from reference TRBV5-4 and TRBJ1-3): ETGVTQSPTHLIKTRGQQVTLRCSSQSGHNTVSWYQQALGQGPQFIFQYYREEENGRGNFPPRFSGLQFPNYSSELNVNALELDDSALYLCASSTTPSVSGNTIYFGEGSWLTVV.

Comments on this clone: Distinct nucleotide sequences in the sample also encode this CDR3. This chain uses TRBV6-5 with TRBJ2-3, with a weak D call TRBD1 (6 bases). Germline CDR1 and CDR2: MNHEY and SVGAGI. Trimming left V 5 bases short and J 1 base short, with 10 bases between. CDR3 length: 14 residues. The CDR3 is CASSLRTGTDTQYF. The CDR3 region has the DNA TGTGCCAGCAGTCTCCGGACAGGCACAGATACGCAGTATTTT.

The chain joins TRBV18 to TRBJ1-5; the D gene is possibly TRBD1 (5 bases). Germline V lookup: CDR1 KGHSH, CDR2 LQKENI. Trimming stripped 5 bases from V and 0 bases from J, with 8 bases between. This CDR3 comprises 14 residues. As DNA, the CDR3 is TGTGCCAGCTCAAAGGACATTAGCAATCAGCCCCAGCATTTT. It yields the protein CASSKDISNQPQHF.

This clone has just a few counts. The chain combines TRBV2 with TRBJ1-5; D gene ambiguous. This CDR3 comprises 19 residues. Germline V gene data show CDR1 as SNHLY and CDR2 as FYNNEI. Trimming stripped 6 bases from V and 0 bases from J, with 24 bases between. The CDR3 spells CASRGQISSGLLSNQPQHF. Here the CDR3 DNA reads TGTGCCAGCAGGGGCCAGATCAGTTCGGGCCTCCTTAGCAATCAGCCCCAGCATTTT.

The chain carries TRBV14 and TRBJ2-7, with D uncertain. The V and J ends lost 3 bases and 1 base respectively, with 13 bases between them. CDR1 is SGHDN and CDR2 is FVKESK in the germline V gene. The CDR3 sequence is 15 residues long. The CDR3 DNA reads as TGTGCCAGCAGCCAGGGATCGCTAGATTCCTACGAGCAGTACTTC. Amino acids: CASSQGSLDSYEQYF.

There are many counts of this clone. The CDR3 loop is CASSKDRVDQPQHF. The CDR3 DNA is TGTGCCAGTAGTAAAGACAGGGTTGATCAGCCCCAGCATTTT. The V and J genes are TRBV19 and TRBJ1-5, with 7 bases lining up with TRBD1. Trimming removed 4 bases from V and 5 bases from J; junction bases left unmatched: 5. Germline CDR1 LNHDA, CDR2 SQIVND (reference sequence). The CDR3 extends over 14 amino acids.

The chain couples TRBV5-5 to TRBJ2-1, with D perhaps matching TRBD2 (6 bases). The germline gives CDR1 SGHKS, CDR2 YYEKEE (reference sequence). V dropped 0 bases and J dropped 12 bases, with 10 bases sitting between them. This CDR3 has 12 residues. DNA for the CDR3: TGTGCCAGCAGCTTGGCGTCGCGGGGGCAGTTCTTC. Protein: CASSLASRGQFF.

The genes are TRBV6-5 and TRBJ2-3; D gene unclear. The CDR3 sequence is 13 residues long. The germline V gene encodes CDR1 MNHEY and CDR2 SVGAGI. The V and J ends lost 6 bases and 6 bases respectively, with 13 bases between them. The CDR3 coding sequence is TGTGCCAGCAGACGGGCCGTAGGGGATACGCAGTATTTT. Translating gives CASRRAVGDTQYF.

The chain recombines TRBV27 with TRBJ2-5, with 11 bases fitting TRBD2. V trimming: 4 bases; J trimming: 4 bases; junction bases outside the gene matches: 5. The germline CDR1 and CDR2 sequences are MNHEY and SMNVEV (reference sequence). CDR3 length: 15 amino acids. CDR3 sequence: CASSSHSGRAETQYF. The CDR3 bases are TGTGCCAGCAGTTCCCATAGCGGGAGGGCAGAGACCCAGTACTTC.

The CDR3 coding sequence is TGTGCCAGCAGCTTGCAAACTAGGAATGAGCAGTTCTTC. It is translated as CASSLQTRNEQFF. The V gene is TRBV11-2, the J gene TRBJ2-1; D is perhaps TRBD2 (5 bases). Germline V gene lookup returns CDR1 SGHAT and CDR2 FQNNGV. The CDR3 loop spans 13 amino acids. Trimming cost V 3 bases and J 7 bases, with 10 bases left between them.

This clone occurred once. The chain is built from TRBV25-1 and TRBJ2-1; D is unresolved. CDR3 length equals 13 residues. The ends were cut back, 4 bases at V and 6 bases at J, with 10 bases in the middle. Germline CDR1 reads MGHDK; CDR2 reads SYGVNS. The CDR3 reads CASSGVASNEQFF. For the CDR3, the DNA is TGTGCCAGCAGTGGAGTGGCTTCCAATGAGCAGTTCTTC.

Turning to this clone: At the DNA level, this CDR3 is encoded by other sequences in the same sample as well. The chain combines TRBV5-1 with TRBJ1-2; D unclear. This CDR3 is 13 amino acids long. The V gene's germline CDR1 is SGHRS and CDR2 YFSETQ. V lost 2 bases, J lost 0 bases, and 5 bases lay in between. CDR3 nucleotide sequence: TGCGCCAGCAGCTTAGGGCCTAACTATGGCTACACCTTC. It translates to CASSLGPNYGYTF.

V gene TRBV4-1 combines with J gene TRBJ1-5, with D tentatively TRBD1 (5 bases). CDR3 size: 15 residues. Germline V CDR1 and CDR2: MGHRA, YSYEKL. V was shortened by 0 bases and J by 5 bases, with 11 bases between the two germline ends. CDR3 bases: TGCGCCAGCAGCCAAGATCCCAGGGATCATCAGCCCCAGCATTTT. Translation gives CASSQDPRDHQPQHF.

This sequence joins TRBV6-5 and TRBJ2-7; D may be TRBD1 or TRBD2 (6 bases each). CDR3 length: 13 residues. Germline CDR1 is MNHEY and CDR2 is SVGAGI. V was trimmed by 7 bases and J by 6 bases, leaving 16 bases between them. The CDR3 coding sequence is TGTGCCAGCAAGGGTAGGGGGGCGGGCGAGCAGTACTTC. Protein product: CASKGRGAGEQYF.

This clone was detected once. The rearrangement links TRBV4-1 to TRBJ1-4, with 8 bases lining up with TRBD1. Germline V gene lookup returns CDR1 MGHRA and CDR2 YSYEKL. The CDR3 has 15 residues. V shed 2 bases and J 8 bases; nucleotides not matched to a gene: 7. The DNA for the CDR3 is TGCGCCAGCAGCCAAACCTGGACAGGGTCCGAAAAACTGTTTTTT. This codes for CASSQTWTGSEKLFF.

V gene TRBV4-2 combines with J gene TRBJ2-1, with D perhaps TRBD2 (5 bases). Trimming removed 0 bases from V and 8 bases from J, with 20 bases in between. Per germline, CDR1 LGHNA and CDR2 YNFKEQ. The CDR3 totals 17 residues. The CDR3 region is CASSQDLRPSGSDEQFF. The CDR3 DNA follows: TGTGCCAGCAGCCAAGATCTCCGGCCCTCTGGGAGCGATGAGCAGTTCTTC.

CDR3 in amino acids: CASSSQGATGELFF. The CDR3 nucleotides read TGTGCCAGCAGCTCCCAAGGGGCAACCGGGGAGCTGTTTTTT. The V gene is TRBV7-3, the J gene TRBJ2-2; tentatively, D is TRBD1 (5 bases). Germline V gene sequence: CDR1 SGHTA, CDR2 FQGTGA. CDR3 length equals 14 residues. V was shortened by 4 bases and J by 5 bases, with 11 bases between the two germline ends.

The chain couples TRBV5-1 to TRBJ2-3, with D possibly TRBD2 on 5 matching bases. This CDR3 region has 12 residues. Germline CDR1 is SGHRS and CDR2 is YFSETQ. Trimming stripped 8 bases from V and 6 bases from J, with 13 bases between. As DNA, the CDR3 is TGCGCCAGTGGAAAGACGGGGGATACGCAGTATTTT. This gives the protein CASGKTGDTQYF.

The chain couples TRBV5-4 to TRBJ2-7; the D is unclear. The CDR3 totals 14 residues. The V gene's germline CDR1 is SGHNT and CDR2 YYREEE (reference sequence). V shed 1 base and J shed 2 bases, with 10 bases lying between them. The CDR3 DNA reads as TGTGCCAGCAGCTTGCCATCCAACACCTACGAGCAGTACTTC. Protein product: CASSLPSNTYEQYF. The full variable domain, in which reference TRBV5-4 and TRBJ2-7 provide the parts outside the CDR3, is ETGVTQSPTHLIKTRGQQVTLRCSSQSGHNTVSWYQQALGQGPQFIFQYYREEENGRGNFPPRFSGLQFPNYSSELNVNALELDDSALYLCASSLPSNTYEQYFGPGTRLTVT.

The chain links TRBV27 to TRBJ2-5; D not certain. This CDR3 has 14 residues. Germline CDR1 reads MNHEY; CDR2 reads SMNVEV (reference sequence). Trimming cost V 2 bases and J 3 bases, with 10 bases left between them. The CDR3 DNA reads TGTGCCAGCAGTTTAGGGCGAGAGGAAGAGACCCAGTACTTC. Translated: CASSLGREEETQYF.

The count of this clone is one. This sequence joins TRBV6-5 and TRBJ1-1; D gene uncertain. V lost 0 bases and J lost 0, with 8 bases in between. In germline, CDR1 is MNHEY, CDR2 SVGAGI. The CDR3 contains 15 residues. CDR3 amino acids: CASSYSTALNTEAFF. CDR3 in DNA: TGTGCCAGCAGTTACTCGACGGCTTTGAACACTGAAGCTTTCTTT.

The V gene is TRBV11-2, the J gene TRBJ1-3, with a tentative D call TRBD1 (5 bases). This CDR3 has 16 amino acids. The germline V gene encodes CDR1 SGHAT and CDR2 FQNNGV. The ends were cut back, 1 base at V and 2 bases at J, with 12 bases in the middle. CDR3 in DNA: TGTGCCAGCAGCTTAGGAAGGGGTAGGGCTGGAAACACCATATATTTT. Its protein product is CASSLGRGRAGNTIYF.

In this sample, this clone turned up a few times. This sequence joins TRBV7-9 and TRBJ1-3; 9 nucleotides match TRBD1. Germline CDR1 is SEHNR and CDR2 is FQNEAQ (reference sequence). The CDR3 extends over 14 amino acids. V dropped 1 base and J dropped 8; count of bases not matched to a gene: 3. The CDR3, as DNA: TGTGCCAGCAGCTTAGACAGGGGGCAAGACACCATATATTTT. Translated: CASSLDRGQDTIYF.

The chain carries TRBV4-2 and TRBJ2-1; D is uncertain. This CDR3 has 15 amino acids. The V gene's germline CDR1 is LGHNA and CDR2 YNFKEQ. The V and J ends lost 5 bases and 12 bases respectively, with 23 bases between them. Here the CDR3 reads CASSKTLGVGFSQFF. Here the CDR3 DNA reads TGTGCCAGCAGCAAAACACTGGGCGTCGGGTTCTCGCAGTTCTTC.

V gene TRBV19 combines with J gene TRBJ1-2; TRBD1 might be the D (5 bases). The V end lost 5 bases, the J end lost 7 bases, and 14 bases lay between the germline ends. The CDR3 sequence is 13 residues long. Per the germline V gene, CDR1 is LNHDA and CDR2 is SQIVND (reference sequence). The CDR3 region has the DNA TGTGCCAGTAGTCCCCGGGGCAGTCTTGGCTACACCTTC. As protein: CASSPRGSLGYTF.

The genes are TRBV10-1 and TRBJ2-7; 10 bases line up with TRBD2. The CDR3 is 15 amino acids. Germline assignment: CDR1 WNHNN and CDR2 SYGVQD (reference sequence). With V trimmed by 3 bases and J by 4 bases, 6 bases remained unmatched. CDR3 region: CASSERTSGLYEQYF. The CDR3 nucleotides are TGCGCCAGCAGTGAAAGGACTAGCGGCCTTTACGAGCAGTACTTC.

The chain couples TRBV11-2 to TRBJ2-2; 8 bases are shared with TRBD1. Losses at the gene ends were 0 bases for V and 6 bases for J; bases not matched to a gene: 3. This CDR3 has 15 amino acids. The germline V gene encodes CDR1 SGHAT and CDR2 FQNNGV. The CDR3 is CASSLETGVPGELFF. The CDR3 nucleotides are TGTGCCAGCAGCTTAGAGACAGGGGTTCCCGGGGAGCTGTTTTTT.